These 2 T cell receptor beta chains share one sample of origin, sequenced in a study of T cells in Graves' hyperthyroidism and ophthalmopathy. Amplification of TCR beta CDR3 regions was performed using RNA transcripts as template. A set of HTBI primers served as the primers for a first-round RT-PCR of the TCR CDR3. TCRdb reprocessed the multiplex PCR reads with MiXCR, giving one entry per CDR3 protein. The data contain approximately 640,000 distinct CDR3 sequences, about a sixth of them singletons. Sequencing was performed on blood. The receptor set was obtained from a woman in her twenties or thirties with Graves' hyperthyroidism.

This clonotype was seen repeatedly, ten times or more. This chain links TRBV6-6 with TRBJ2-2; D not resolved. Germline CDR1 reads MNHNY; CDR2 reads SVGAGI (reference sequence). The CDR3 sequence is 13 residues long. Trimming shortened V by 2 bases and J by 5 bases, and 6 bases separated the two germline ends. The CDR3 reads CASSYIGTGELFF. CDR3 DNA: TGTGCCAGCAGTTACATTGGTACCGGGGAGCTGTTTTTT.

This clonotype was picked up one time. A single base separates this from a much larger clone, so it may be a read error. The chain has TRBV3-1 and TRBJ1-3; D not resolved. In germline, CDR1 is LGHDT, CDR2 YNNKEL (reference sequence). V was cut by 2 bases and J by 1 base, with 9 bases left in between. This CDR3 has 15 residues. CDR3 nucleotides: TGTGCCAGCAGCCAATATATCGTGTCTGGAAACACCATATATTTT. Protein sequence: CASSQYIVSGNTIYF.